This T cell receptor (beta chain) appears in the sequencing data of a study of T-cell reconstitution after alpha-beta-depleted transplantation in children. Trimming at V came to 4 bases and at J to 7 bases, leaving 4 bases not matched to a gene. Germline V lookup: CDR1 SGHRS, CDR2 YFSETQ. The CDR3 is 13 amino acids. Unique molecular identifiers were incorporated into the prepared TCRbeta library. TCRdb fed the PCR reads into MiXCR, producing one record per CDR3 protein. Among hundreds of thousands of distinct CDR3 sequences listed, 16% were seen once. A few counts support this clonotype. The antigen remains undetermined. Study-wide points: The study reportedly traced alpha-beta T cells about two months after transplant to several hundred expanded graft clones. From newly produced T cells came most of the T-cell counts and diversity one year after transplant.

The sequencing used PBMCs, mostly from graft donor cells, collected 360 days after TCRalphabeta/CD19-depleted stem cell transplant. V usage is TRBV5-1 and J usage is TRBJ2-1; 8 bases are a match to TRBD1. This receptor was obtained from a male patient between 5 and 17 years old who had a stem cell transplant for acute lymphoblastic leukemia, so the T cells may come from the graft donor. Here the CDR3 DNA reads TGCGCCAGCAGCCCAGGGGGCTTGAATGAGCAGTTCTTC. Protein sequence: CASSPGGLNEQFF.